Following are 26 T cell receptor beta chains from one sample sequenced in a study of human T cells and chemical hapten exposure. TCRdb ran MiXCR on the RACE reads and lists one entry per CDR3 protein. This table holds 350,000 to 400,000 distinct CDR3 sequences, roughly 6% found once. Stated time point: patch test 2, 6 weeks after DPC sensitization. Noted treatment: therapeutic diphenylcyclopropenone sensitization with weekly scalp DPC. This material consisted of whole blood, taken in connection with sensitization to the hapten diphenylcyclopropenone (DPC). Receptor source: a woman under 30 with alopecia areata. Some clones in this sample may be carry-over from other donors' samples.

This clonotype was counted at least ten times. The chain uses TRBV10-3 and TRBJ2-1; D is undetermined. This CDR3 has 12 residues. Trimming pared 3 bases from V and 9 bases from J, leaving 9 bases between. Germline-derived CDR1 and CDR2 are ENHRY and SYGVKD. The CDR3 bases are TGTGCCATCAGTGAAGTGCCTCCTGAGCAGTTCTTC. Amino acids: CAISEVPPEQFF.

In DNA, the CDR3 is TGCAGTGCTAGAGAAAAGGCGCGCTCGGAAGACACCATATATTTT. Amino acids: CSAREKARSEDTIYF. This chain uses TRBV20-1 with TRBJ1-3; D ambiguous. The V end lost 0 bases, the J end lost 8 bases, and 17 bases lay between the germline ends. Germline V gene data show CDR1 as DFQATT and CDR2 as SNEGSKA (reference sequence). The CDR3 consists of 15 residues.

This clonotype was seen only a few times. The chain couples TRBV2 to TRBJ2-7; 7 bases fit TRBD1. Germline CDR1 SNHLY, CDR2 FYNNEI. The V gene end was trimmed by 6 bases and the J gene end by 3 bases; junction bases not matched to a gene: 8. The CDR3 is 14 amino acids. As DNA, the CDR3 is TGTGCCAGCAGAGGGGGACAGCATCTCTACGAGCAGTACTTC. Its translation is CASRGGQHLYEQYF.

This sequence joins TRBV20-1 and TRBJ2-1; TRBD2 agrees at 7 bases. Germline assignment: CDR1 DFQATT and CDR2 SNEGSKA (reference sequence). The CDR3 consists of 12 residues. V shed 2 bases, J shed 8 bases, and the junction held 3 bases outside the gene matches. DNA for the CDR3: TGCAGTGCTAGACTAGCGGAGGATGAGCAGTTCTTC. This codes for CSARLAEDEQFF.

This clonotype was seen many times. V usage is TRBV13 and J usage is TRBJ1-2, with D uncertain. Germline loops: CDR1 PRHDT, CDR2 FYEKMQ (reference sequence). The CDR3 is 14 residues long. V dropped 0 bases and J dropped 5 bases, with 10 bases sitting between them. For the CDR3, the DNA is TGTGCCAGCAGCTTAGGCTCCAGGTCATATGGCTACACCTTC. Its translation: CASSLGSRSYGYTF.

Here the CDR3 reads CSAREPGLVLYEQYF. CDR3 coding DNA: TGCAGTGCTAGAGAACCGGGACTAGTTCTGTACGAGCAGTACTTC. The rearrangement links TRBV20-1 to TRBJ2-7; 8 nucleotides match TRBD2. The CDR3 runs 15 residues. Per the germline V gene, CDR1 is DFQATT and CDR2 is SNEGSKA (reference sequence). V lost 0 bases, J lost 4 bases, and 8 bases stayed unmatched.

This clonotype appeared a few times. The chain combines TRBV28 with TRBJ2-7, with D unresolved. Germline V lookup: CDR1 MDHEN, CDR2 SYDVKM. The CDR3 is 13 residues long. V was shortened by 3 bases and J by 3 bases, with 9 bases between the two germline ends. DNA of the CDR3: TGTGCCAGCAGTTTCCGGGCCCTCTACGAGCAGTACTTC. This encodes CASSFRALYEQYF.

V and J are TRBV29-1 and TRBJ2-7; D uncertain. The CDR3 is 12 residues long. CDR1 is SQVTM, CDR2 ANQGSEA, per germline. Trimming pared 0 bases from V and 4 bases from J, leaving 7 bases between. The CDR3 nucleotides read TGCAGCGTTGAAGATCAGCCGTACGAGCAGTACTTC. Amino acid sequence: CSVEDQPYEQYF.

This clonotype came up a few times. V is TRBV6-2 or TRBV6-3 and J is TRBJ2-1, with TRBD1 identical over 7 bases. The CDR3 contains 16 residues. V lost 6 bases, J lost 14 bases, and 22 bases stayed unmatched. CDR1 and CDR2 from the germline V gene are MNHEY and SVGEGT. CDR3 protein: CASSYMGPDTVTGEFF. CDR3 DNA sequence: TGTGCCAGCAGCTACATGGGGCCCGACACAGTAACAGGGGAGTTCTTC.

The chain combines TRBV6-6 with TRBJ1-6; 12 nucleotides match TRBD1. V dropped 6 bases and J dropped 7; count of bases not matched to a gene: 13. The V gene's germline CDR1 is MNHNY and CDR2 SVGAGI (reference sequence). This CDR3 region has 18 residues. The CDR3 spells CASRERAGQGAGNSPLHF. DNA of the CDR3: TGTGCCAGCAGGGAAAGGGCGGGACAGGGGGCTGGGAATTCACCCCTCCACTTT.

This clonotype was seen many times. The V gene is TRBV4-3, the J gene TRBJ1-2; tentatively, D is TRBD1 (6 bases). The CDR3 runs to 15 residues. Germline CDR1 is LGHNA and CDR2 is YSLEER. V was cut by 4 bases and J by 4 bases, with 16 bases left in between. CDR3 DNA: TGCGCCAGCAGCCCCGGACAGCCACCACGCTATGGCTACACCTTC. As protein: CASSPGQPPRYGYTF.

This clonotype showed up just a few times. J is TRBJ2-1 and V is TRBV2; D gene unclear. This CDR3 region has 11 residues. The germline gives CDR1 SNHLY, CDR2 FYNNEI. V lost 4 bases and J 8 bases, leaving 6 bases between the germline ends. The CDR3 spells CASSVSDEQFF. In nucleotides, the CDR3 is TGTGCCAGCAGTGTGTCCGATGAGCAGTTCTTC.

This clonotype was seen at least ten times. The V gene is TRBV5-5, the J gene TRBJ1-1; D ambiguous. Trimming removed 3 bases from V and 4 bases from J, with 22 bases in between. CDR1 and CDR2 from the germline V gene are SGHKS and YYEKEE (reference sequence). The length of the CDR3 is 17 residues. Here the CDR3 DNA reads TGTGCCAGCAGCTCCGAATACCCAAGGACGTTGGGCACTGAAGCTTTCTTT. Translation: CASSSEYPRTLGTEAFF.

This clonotype was seen a handful of times. This chain connects TRBV9 to TRBJ2-5; D is perhaps TRBD2 (6 bases). V shed 0 bases and J shed 5 bases, with 23 bases lying between them. Germline-derived CDR1 and CDR2 are SGDLS and YYNGEE. The CDR3 length is 18 residues. The CDR3 reads CASSVATETEGLPETQYF. The DNA of the CDR3 is TGTGCCAGCAGCGTAGCTACAGAGACGGAGGGACTTCCGGAGACCCAGTACTTC.

This clonotype was recorded a few times. The chain carries TRBV28 and TRBJ2-7, with 8 nucleotides matching TRBD1. V shed 2 bases, J shed 1 base, and the junction held 10 bases outside the gene matches. The length of the CDR3 is 17 residues. Germline values: CDR1 MDHEN, CDR2 SYDVKM. The CDR3, as DNA: TGTGCCAGCAGTTTAGGGACAGGACAGACGTATTCCTACGAGCAGTACTTC. This sequence encodes CASSLGTGQTYSYEQYF.

This clonotype was recorded at least ten times. This rearrangement joins TRBV12-3 or TRBV12-4 to TRBJ2-1, with D possibly being TRBD2 (6 bases). The CDR3 is made up of 16 amino acids. Trimming took 5 bases from V and 3 from J, leaving 17 bases between them. The CDR3 DNA reads as TGTGCCAGCAGTACCGACCGGGACTTTAGCTACAATGAGCAGTTCTTC. It encodes CASSTDRDFSYNEQFF.

This clonotype was seen ten or more times. This sequence joins TRBV7-2 and TRBJ2-7; 9 bases agree with TRBD1. Per the germline V gene, CDR1 is SGHTA and CDR2 is FQGNSA. The CDR3 consists of 16 residues. Trimming cost V 5 bases and J 1 base; bases outside gene matches: 9. DNA of the CDR3: TGTGCCAGCAGCCCTATGTCCGGGACAGGGTCCTACGAGCAGTACTTC. It translates to CASSPMSGTGSYEQYF.

The chain couples TRBV9 to TRBJ2-1, with D unresolved. The CDR3 runs to 14 residues. The ends were cut back, 0 bases at V and 5 bases at J, with 9 bases in the middle. Germline V CDR1 and CDR2: SGDLS, YYNGEE. CDR3 nucleotides: TGTGCCAGCAGCGTAGTGTCCGCAAACAATGAGCAGTTCTTC. This codes for CASSVVSANNEQFF.

This clonotype was detected only a few times. V is TRBV7-8 and J is TRBJ2-3; possible D gene TRBD2, 6 bases. The CDR3 is 14 residues long. The V gene lost 7 bases and the J gene lost 3 bases, with 14 bases spanning the gap. Germline CDR1 is SGHVS and CDR2 is FQNEAQ. The CDR3 DNA reads as TGTGCCAGCATGGGGCCGGGGGTTACAGATACGCAGTATTTT. Translation: CASMGPGVTDTQYF.

This sequence joins TRBV28 and TRBJ1-4; possible D gene TRBD1, 5 bases. Germline-derived CDR1 and CDR2 are MDHEN and SYDVKM. Trimming stripped 5 bases from V and 0 bases from J, with 10 bases between. The CDR3 runs to 15 residues. The CDR3, as DNA: TGTGCCAGCAGTAAAGTGACAGCAACTAATGAAAAACTGTTTTTT. Residues: CASSKVTATNEKLFF.

V usage is TRBV13 and J usage is TRBJ2-3; 7 positions match TRBD1. Germline CDR1 PRHDT, CDR2 FYEKMQ (reference sequence). There are 17 residues in the CDR3. V shed 5 bases, J shed 0 bases, and the junction held 11 bases outside the gene matches. The DNA for the CDR3 is TGTGCCAGCAGCCCAAAGTACAGGGGAACTAGCACAGATACGCAGTATTTT. Its protein product is CASSPKYRGTSTDTQYF.

This clonotype has more than one count but fewer than ten. The chain links TRBV20-1 to TRBJ1-1, with TRBD1 matching over 8 bases. The CDR3 runs to 13 residues. Losses at the gene ends were 3 bases for V and 3 bases for J; bases not matched to a gene: 3. CDR1 and CDR2 (germline): DFQATT, SNEGSKA (reference sequence). The CDR3 loop is CSARDREYTEAFF. CDR3 DNA: TGCAGTGCTAGGGACAGGGAATACACTGAAGCTTTCTTT.

The chain employs TRBV7-9 and TRBJ2-7; 11 nucleotides align to TRBD2. V lost 1 base to trimming and J lost 3 bases; unmatched junction nucleotides: 5. Germline lookup yields CDR1 SEHNR and CDR2 FQNEAQ (reference sequence). The CDR3 sequence is 16 residues long. CDR3 sequence (DNA): TGTGCCAGCAGCTTAGGAGCTAGCGGGGGGTTCTACGAGCAGTACTTC. As protein: CASSLGASGGFYEQYF. Drawing the rest from reference TRBV7-9 and TRBJ2-7, the complete variable domain is DTGVSQNPRHKITKRGQNVTFRCDPISEHNRLYWYRQTLGQGPEFLTYFQNEAQLEKSRLLSDRFSAERPKGSFSTLEIQRTEQGDSAMYLCASSLGASGGFYEQYFGPGTRLTVT.

Only a few counts were recorded for this clonotype. The genes are TRBV3-1 and TRBJ2-2; no clear D gene. The CDR3 totals 14 residues. V lost 3 bases and J 3 bases, leaving 8 bases between the germline ends. Looked up from germline, CDR1 is LGHDT and CDR2 is YNNKEL (reference sequence). DNA of the CDR3: TGTGCCAGCAGCCAGCCAGGTGACACCGGGGAGCTGTTTTTT. Translating gives CASSQPGDTGELFF.

This clonotype was found many times. V is TRBV7-9 and J is TRBJ2-7, with 7 positions matching TRBD2. Looked up from germline, CDR1 is SEHNR and CDR2 is FQNEAQ (reference sequence). CDR3 size: 16 residues. With V trimmed by 0 bases and J by 3 bases, 8 bases remained unmatched. CDR3 bases: TGTGCCAGCAGCTTAGCCGGGGACTACCGGATCTACGAGCAGTACTTC. It yields the protein CASSLAGDYRIYEQYF.

This clonotype was counted between two and nine times. The chain recombines TRBV19 with TRBJ2-3; D possibly corresponds to TRBD2 (6 bases). CDR3 size: 16 residues. Per the germline V gene, CDR1 is LNHDA and CDR2 is SQIVND (reference sequence). Trimming took 7 bases from V and 0 from J, leaving 17 bases between them. CDR3 nucleotide sequence: TGTGCCAGTACTGCTGATGTGCGGGGCAGCACAGATACGCAGTATTTT. This translates into CASTADVRGSTDTQYF.